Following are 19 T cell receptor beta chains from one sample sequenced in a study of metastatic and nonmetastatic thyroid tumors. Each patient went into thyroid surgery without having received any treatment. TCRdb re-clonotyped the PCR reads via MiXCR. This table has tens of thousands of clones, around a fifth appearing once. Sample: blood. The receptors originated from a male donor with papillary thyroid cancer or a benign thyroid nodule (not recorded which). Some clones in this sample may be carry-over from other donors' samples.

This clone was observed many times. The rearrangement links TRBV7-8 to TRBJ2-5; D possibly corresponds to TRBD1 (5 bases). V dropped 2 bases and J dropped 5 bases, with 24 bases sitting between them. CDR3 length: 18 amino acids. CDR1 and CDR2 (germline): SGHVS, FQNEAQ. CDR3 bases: TGTGCCAGCAGCTTATATATCGACCCCGCCGAAAAGGGGGAGACCCAGTACTTC. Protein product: CASSLYIDPAEKGETQYF.

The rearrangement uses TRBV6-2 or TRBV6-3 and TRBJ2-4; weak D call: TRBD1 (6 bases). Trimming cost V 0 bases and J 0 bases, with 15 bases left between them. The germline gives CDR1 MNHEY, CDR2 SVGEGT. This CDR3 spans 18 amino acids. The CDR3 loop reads CASSYSQGWGLAKNIQYF. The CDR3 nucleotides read TGTGCCAGCAGTTACTCTCAAGGCTGGGGGCTAGCCAAAAACATTCAGTACTTC.

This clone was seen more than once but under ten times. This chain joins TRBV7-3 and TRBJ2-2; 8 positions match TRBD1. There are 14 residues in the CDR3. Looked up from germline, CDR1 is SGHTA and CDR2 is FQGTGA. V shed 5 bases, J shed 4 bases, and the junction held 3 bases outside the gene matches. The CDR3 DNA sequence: TGTGCCAGCAGCAAACAGGGGGGCACCGGGGAGCTGTTTTTT. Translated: CASSKQGGTGELFF.

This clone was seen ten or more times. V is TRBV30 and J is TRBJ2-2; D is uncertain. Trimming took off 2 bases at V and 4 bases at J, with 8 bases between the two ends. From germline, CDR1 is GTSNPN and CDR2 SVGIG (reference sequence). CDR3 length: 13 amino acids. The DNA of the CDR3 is TGTGCCTGGAGTCCGACGGTCACCGGGGAGCTGTTTTTT. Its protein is CAWSPTVTGELFF.

In DNA, the CDR3 is TGTGCCAGCAGCCTAGGACTGGGAGGAGTAGATACGCAGTATTTT. The encoded protein is CASSLGLGGVDTQYF. The gene calls are TRBV11-3 and TRBJ2-3; weak D call: TRBD2 (6 bases). Trimming took off 5 bases at V and 5 bases at J, with 17 bases between the two ends. Germline V lookup: CDR1 SGHNT, CDR2 YENEEA. The CDR3 is made up of 15 amino acids.

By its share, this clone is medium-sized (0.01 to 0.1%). The CDR3 spells CASSPTSGTYEQYF. As DNA, the CDR3 is TGTGCCAGTAGTCCCACTAGCGGAACCTACGAGCAGTACTTC. V is TRBV19 and J is TRBJ2-7; 8 bases agree with TRBD2. Germline values: CDR1 LNHDA, CDR2 SQIVND (reference sequence). The CDR3 spans 14 residues. The V gene end was trimmed by 5 bases and the J gene end by 2 bases; junction bases not matched to a gene: 5.

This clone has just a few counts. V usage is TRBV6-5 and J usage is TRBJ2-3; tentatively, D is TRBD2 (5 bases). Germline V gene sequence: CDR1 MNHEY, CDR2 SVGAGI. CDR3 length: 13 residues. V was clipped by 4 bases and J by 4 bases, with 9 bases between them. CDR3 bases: TGTGCCAGCAGTTCTCTGGGAGCAGATACGCAGTATTTT. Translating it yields CASSSLGADTQYF.

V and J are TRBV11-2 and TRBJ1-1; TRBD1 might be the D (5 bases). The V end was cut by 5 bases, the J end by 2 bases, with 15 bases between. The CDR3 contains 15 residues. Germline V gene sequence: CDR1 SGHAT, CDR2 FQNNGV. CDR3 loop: CASSRQRVVNTEAFF. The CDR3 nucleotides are TGTGCCAGCAGCCGACAGAGGGTGGTTAACACTGAAGCTTTCTTT.

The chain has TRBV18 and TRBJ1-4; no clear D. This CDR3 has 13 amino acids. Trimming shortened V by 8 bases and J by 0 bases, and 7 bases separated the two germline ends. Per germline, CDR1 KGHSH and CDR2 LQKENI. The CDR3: CASRRATNEKLFF. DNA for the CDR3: TGTGCCAGCCGTCGGGCAACTAATGAAAAACTGTTTTTT.

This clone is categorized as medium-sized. The DNA for the CDR3 is TGCAGTGCTAGAGCCCGGGAAGCGGGAGTTCACGAGCAGTACTTC. Its protein product is CSARAREAGVHEQYF. This sequence joins TRBV20-1 and TRBJ2-7; 8 bases line up with TRBD2. After removal of 1 base from V and 5 bases from J, the junction contained 10 bases not matched to a gene. The germline V gene encodes CDR1 DFQATT and CDR2 SNEGSKA (reference sequence). This CDR3 spans 15 amino acids.

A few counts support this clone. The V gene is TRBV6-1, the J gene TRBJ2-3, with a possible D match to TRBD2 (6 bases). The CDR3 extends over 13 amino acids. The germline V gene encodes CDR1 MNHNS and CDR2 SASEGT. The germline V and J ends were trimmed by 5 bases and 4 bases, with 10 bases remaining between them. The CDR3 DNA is TGTGCCAGCAGTATCGGGGAGGCAGATACGCAGTATTTT. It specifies CASSIGEADTQYF.

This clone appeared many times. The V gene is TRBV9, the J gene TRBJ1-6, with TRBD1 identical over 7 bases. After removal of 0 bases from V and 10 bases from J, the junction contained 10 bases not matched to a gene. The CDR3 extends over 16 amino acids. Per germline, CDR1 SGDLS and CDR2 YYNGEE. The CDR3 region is CASSVGGQGVRSPLHF. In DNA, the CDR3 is TGTGCCAGCAGCGTAGGGGGGCAGGGGGTGCGCTCACCCCTCCACTTT.

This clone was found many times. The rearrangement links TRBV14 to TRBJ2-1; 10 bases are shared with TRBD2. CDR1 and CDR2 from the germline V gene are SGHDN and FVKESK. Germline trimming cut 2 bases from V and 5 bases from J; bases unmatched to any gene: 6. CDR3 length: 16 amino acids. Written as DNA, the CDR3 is TGTGCCAGCAGCCAATTTAGACTAGCGGGTAACAATGAGCAGTTCTTC. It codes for CASSQFRLAGNNEQFF.

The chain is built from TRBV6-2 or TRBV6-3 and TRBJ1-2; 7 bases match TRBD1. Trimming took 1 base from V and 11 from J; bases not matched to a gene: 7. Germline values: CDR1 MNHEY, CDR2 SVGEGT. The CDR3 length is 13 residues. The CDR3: CASSYFRQGGYTF. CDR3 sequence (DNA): TGTGCCAGCAGTTACTTCAGACAGGGCGGTTACACCTTC.

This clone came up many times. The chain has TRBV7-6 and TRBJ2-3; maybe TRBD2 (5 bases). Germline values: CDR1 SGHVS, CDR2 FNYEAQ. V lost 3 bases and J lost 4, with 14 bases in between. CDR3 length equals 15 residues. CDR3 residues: CASSFSVARSDTQYF. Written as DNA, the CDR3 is TGTGCCAGCAGCTTCTCGGTAGCGAGATCAGATACGCAGTATTTT. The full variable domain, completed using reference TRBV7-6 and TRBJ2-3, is GAGVSQSPRYKVTKRGQDVALRCDPISGHVSLYWYRQALGQGPEFLTYFNYEAQQDKSGLPNDRFSAERPEGSISTLTIQRTEQRDSAMYRCASSFSVARSDTQYFGPGTRLTVL.

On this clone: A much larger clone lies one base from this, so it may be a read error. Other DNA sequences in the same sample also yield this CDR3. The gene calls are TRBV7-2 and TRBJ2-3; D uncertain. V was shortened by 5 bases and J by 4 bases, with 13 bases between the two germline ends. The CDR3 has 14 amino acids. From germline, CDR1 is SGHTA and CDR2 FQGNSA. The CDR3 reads CASSLGRVPDTQYF. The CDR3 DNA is TGTGCCAGCAGCCTAGGAAGAGTTCCAGATACGCAGTATTTT.

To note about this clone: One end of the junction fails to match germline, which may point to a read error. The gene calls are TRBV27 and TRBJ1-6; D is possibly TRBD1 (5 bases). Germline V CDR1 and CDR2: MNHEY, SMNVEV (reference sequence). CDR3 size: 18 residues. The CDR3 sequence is CASSLYRQTVFYSSPLHF. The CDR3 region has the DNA TGTGCCAGCAGTTTATACCGTCAGACAGTGTTCTATAGTTCACCCCTCCACTTT.

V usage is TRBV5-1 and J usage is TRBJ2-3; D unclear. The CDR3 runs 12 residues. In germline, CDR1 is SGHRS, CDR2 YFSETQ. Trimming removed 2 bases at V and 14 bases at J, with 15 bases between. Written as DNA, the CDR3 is TGCGCCAGCAGCTTCGATGTCTCAAAAGTGTATTTT. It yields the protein CASSFDVSKVYF.

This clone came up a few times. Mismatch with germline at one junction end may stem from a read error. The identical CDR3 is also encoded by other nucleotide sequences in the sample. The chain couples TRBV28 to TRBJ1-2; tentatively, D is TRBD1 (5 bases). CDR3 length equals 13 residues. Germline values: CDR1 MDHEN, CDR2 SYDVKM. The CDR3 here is CASRTGQGYGYTF. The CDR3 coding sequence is TGTGCCAGCAGAACAGGTCAGGGCTATGGTTACACATTC.